Below, 4 T cell receptor beta chains from the same sample are listed, as sequenced in a study of CD8+ T cells in alopecia areata. Using CD4, CD8alpha, NKG2D, NKG2ACE and other markers, pooled cutaneous lymph node cells were sorted. cDNA reverse transcribed from extracted RNA served as the sequencing template. Produced via immunoSEQ multiplex PCR; TCRdb's table is partial and in-frame only. The sample includes about 18,000 clones, none of them occurring once. The sample was CD8+ T cells sorted from a lymph node. These receptors all come from a C3H/HeJ mouse with alopecia areata. The mouse strain carries the MHC haplotype H2-k.

This clone has only a few counts. Germline and genes here are mouse. The CDR3 sequence is CASSLGHINTLYF. The sequenced part of the CDR3 DNA is TGTGCAAGCAGCTTGGGACATATAAAC. This chain links TRBV16 with TRBJ2-4; possibly TRBD1 for D (6 bases). The read terminates 4 residues before the CDR3 end, so the remaining end is supplied by the germline J gene. The CDR3 loop spans 13 amino acids. CDR1 SGHSA and CDR2 FRNQAP come from the germline V gene.

This clone was counted only a few times. Gene and germline names: mouse. The read is 4 residues too short to cover the CDR3 end, so that end is filled in from the germline J gene. The rearrangement joins TRBV13-3 to TRBJ2-3; 8 bases are shared with TRBD2. Losses at the gene ends were 0 bases for V and 1 base for J; bases not matched to a gene: 10. The CDR3 covers 18 residues. Germline V gene sequence: CDR1 NNHDY, CDR2 SYVADS. CDR3 DNA, as far as it was read: TGTGCCAGCAGTGATGCGGTGGGGGGGTGCGTCGGTGCAGAA. Translated: CASSDAVGGCVGAE. In full, the CDR3 reads CASSDAVGGCVGAETLYF.

The sample holds many counts of this clone. Genes here carry mouse names. The observed sequence ends 4 residues before the CDR3 terminus, with the missing tail filled in from the germline J gene. The genes are TRBV1 and TRBJ2-1; D is unclear. The germline V gene has CDR1 NSQYPW and CDR2 LRSPGD (reference sequence). The CDR3 runs 13 residues. Trimming took off 0 bases at V and 4 bases at J, with 4 bases between the two ends. The CDR3 sequence: CTCSADWYAEQFF. The part of the CDR3 DNA that was read is TGCACCTGCAGTGCAGACTGGTATGCT. Together with reference TRBV1 and TRBJ2-1, the CDR3 gives the full variable domain: VTLLEQNPRWRLVPRGQAVNLRCILKNSQYPWMSWYQQDLQKQLQWLFTLRSPGDKEVKSLPGADYLATRVTDTELRLQVANMSQGRTLYCTCSADWYAEQFFGPGTRLTVL.

This clone was counted a few times. Mouse gene names and germline throughout. The read halts 4 residues ahead of the CDR3 end, with the missing end drawn from the germline J gene. V is TRBV5 and J is TRBJ1-1; 10 bases match TRBD1. The length of the CDR3 is 15 residues. CDR1 and CDR2 from the germline V gene are LGHNA and YNLKQL (reference sequence). The trim removed 0 bases at V and 4 bases at J, leaving 2 bases unmatched. The CDR3 spells CASSQEDRGGTEVFF. Partial CDR3 DNA: TGTGCCAGCAGCCAAGAGGACAGGGGGGGCACA.